Described below is a single TCR beta chain sequence and its context. These data are taken from a study of blood T cell repertoires in COVID-19. Study-level information: Spain, Italy and the United States supplied samples that represented acute and convalescent COVID-19. PBMCs, B-cell-depleted T cells, or T cells were the source of the cDNA or gDNA that made up the material.

This table comes from immunoSEQ multiplex PCR, and its TCRdb copy is limited to in-frame clones, with some not included. The sample consists of 250,000 to 300,000 clones, 85% to 90% of them appearing once. The sequence came from a man in his late teens or twenties with active or convalescent COVID-19. The sample comprised peripheral blood.

CDR3 sequence: CASSFAGAPNTEAFF. Here the CDR3 DNA reads TGTGCCAGCAGCTTCGCAGGGGCGCCGAACACTGAAGCTTTCTTT. This chain uses TRBV7-9 with TRBJ1-1, with D possibly matching TRBD1 (6 bases). CDR3 length: 15 residues. Germline V gene lookup returns CDR1 SEHNR and CDR2 FQNEAQ (reference sequence). V was pared by 3 bases and J by 1 base, with 12 bases between.